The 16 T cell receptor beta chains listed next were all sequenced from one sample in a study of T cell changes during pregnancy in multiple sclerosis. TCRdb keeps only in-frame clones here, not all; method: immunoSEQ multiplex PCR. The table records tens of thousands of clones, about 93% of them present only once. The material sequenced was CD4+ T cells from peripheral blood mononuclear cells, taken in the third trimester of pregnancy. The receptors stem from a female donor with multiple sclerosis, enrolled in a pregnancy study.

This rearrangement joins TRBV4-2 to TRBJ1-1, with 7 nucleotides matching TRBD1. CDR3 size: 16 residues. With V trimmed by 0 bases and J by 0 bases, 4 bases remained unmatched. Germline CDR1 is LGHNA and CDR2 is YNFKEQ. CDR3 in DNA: TGTGCCAGCAGCCAAGAAAACGGACAGGTGAACACTGAAGCTTTCTTT. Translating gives CASSQENGQVNTEAFF.

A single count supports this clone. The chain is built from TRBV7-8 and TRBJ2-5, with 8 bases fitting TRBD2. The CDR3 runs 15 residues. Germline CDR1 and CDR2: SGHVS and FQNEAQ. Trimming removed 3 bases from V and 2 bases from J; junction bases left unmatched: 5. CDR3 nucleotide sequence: TGTGCCAGCAGCTTTACTAGCGGAAGACAAGAGACCCAGTACTTC. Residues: CASSFTSGRQETQYF.

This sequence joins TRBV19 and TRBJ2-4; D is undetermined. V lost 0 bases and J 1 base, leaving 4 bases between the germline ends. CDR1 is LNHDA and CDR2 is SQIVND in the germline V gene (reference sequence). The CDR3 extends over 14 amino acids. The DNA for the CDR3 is TGTGCCAGTAGTATAGAGACTGCCAAAAACATTCAGTACTTC. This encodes CASSIETAKNIQYF.

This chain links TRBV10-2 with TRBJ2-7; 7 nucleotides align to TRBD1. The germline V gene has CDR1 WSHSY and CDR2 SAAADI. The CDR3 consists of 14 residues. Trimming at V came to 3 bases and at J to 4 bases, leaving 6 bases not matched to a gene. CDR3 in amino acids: CASSELTGVYEQYF. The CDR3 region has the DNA TGCGCCAGCAGTGAACTAACAGGGGTTTACGAGCAGTACTTC.

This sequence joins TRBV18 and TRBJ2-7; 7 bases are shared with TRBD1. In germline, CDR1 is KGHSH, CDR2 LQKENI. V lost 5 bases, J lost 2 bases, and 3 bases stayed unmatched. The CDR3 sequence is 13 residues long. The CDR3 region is CASSRQGAYEQYF. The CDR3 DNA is TGTGCCAGCTCAAGACAGGGAGCCTACGAGCAGTACTTC.

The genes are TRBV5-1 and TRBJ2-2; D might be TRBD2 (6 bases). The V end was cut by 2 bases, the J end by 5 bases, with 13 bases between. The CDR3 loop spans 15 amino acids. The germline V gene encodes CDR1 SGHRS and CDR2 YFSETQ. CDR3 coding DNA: TGCGCCAGCAGCTTCGGGGGAGGTAGGACCGGGGAGCTGTTTTTT. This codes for CASSFGGGRTGELFF.

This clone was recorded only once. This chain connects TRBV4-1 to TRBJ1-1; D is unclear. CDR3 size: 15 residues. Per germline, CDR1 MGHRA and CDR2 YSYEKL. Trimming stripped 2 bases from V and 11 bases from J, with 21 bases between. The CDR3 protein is CASSQTGTASFVAFF. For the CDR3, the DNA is TGCGCCAGCAGCCAAACGGGAACAGCGAGCTTCGTGGCTTTCTTT.

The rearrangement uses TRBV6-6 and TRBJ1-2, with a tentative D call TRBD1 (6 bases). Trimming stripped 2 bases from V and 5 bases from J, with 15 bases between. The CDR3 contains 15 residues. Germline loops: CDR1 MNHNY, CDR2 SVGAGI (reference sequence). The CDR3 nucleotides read TGTGCCAGCAGTTACGGTTCAGGGGTAGGGTATGGCTACACCTTC. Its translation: CASSYGSGVGYGYTF.

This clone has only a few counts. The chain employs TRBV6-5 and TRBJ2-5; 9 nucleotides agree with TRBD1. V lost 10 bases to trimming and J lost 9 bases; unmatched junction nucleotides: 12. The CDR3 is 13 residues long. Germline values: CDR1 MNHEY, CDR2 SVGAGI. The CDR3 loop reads CATRTGASGAQYF. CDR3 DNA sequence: TGTGCCACTAGGACAGGGGCCTCCGGGGCCCAGTACTTC.

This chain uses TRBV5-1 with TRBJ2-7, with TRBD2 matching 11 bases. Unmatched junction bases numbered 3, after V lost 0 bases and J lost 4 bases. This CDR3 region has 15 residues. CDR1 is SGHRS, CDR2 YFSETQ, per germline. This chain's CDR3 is CASSLGLAGIYEQYF. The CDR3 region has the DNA TGCGCCAGCAGCTTGGGACTAGCGGGAATATACGAGCAGTACTTC. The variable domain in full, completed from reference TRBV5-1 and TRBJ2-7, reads KAGVTQTPRYLIKTRGQQVTLSCSPISGHRSVSWYQQTPGQGLQFLFEYFSETQRNKGNFPGRFSGRQFSNSRSEMNVSTLELGDSALYLCASSLGLAGIYEQYFGPGTRLTVT.

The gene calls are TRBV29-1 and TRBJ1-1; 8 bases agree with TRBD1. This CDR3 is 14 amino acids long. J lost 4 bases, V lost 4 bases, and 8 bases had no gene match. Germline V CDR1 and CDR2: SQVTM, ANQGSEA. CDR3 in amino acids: CSVGPGQGGTEAFF. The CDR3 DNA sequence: TGCAGCGTTGGACCCGGACAGGGAGGCACTGAAGCTTTCTTT.

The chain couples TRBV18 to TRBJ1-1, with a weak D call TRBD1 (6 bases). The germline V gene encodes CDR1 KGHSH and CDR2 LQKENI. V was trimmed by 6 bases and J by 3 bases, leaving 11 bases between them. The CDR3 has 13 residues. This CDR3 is CASSPGQYTEAFF. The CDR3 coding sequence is TGTGCCAGCTCCCCCGGACAGTACACTGAAGCTTTCTTT.

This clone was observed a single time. The CDR3 region is CASSPSSGGGYEQYF. CDR3 nucleotides: TGTGCCAGCTCACCATCAAGCGGGGGTGGATACGAGCAGTACTTC. The chain has TRBV18 and TRBJ2-7; 8 nucleotides line up with TRBD2. V trimming: 2 bases; J trimming: 4 bases; junction bases outside the gene matches: 7. The CDR3 runs to 15 residues. The V gene's germline CDR1 is KGHSH and CDR2 LQKENI.

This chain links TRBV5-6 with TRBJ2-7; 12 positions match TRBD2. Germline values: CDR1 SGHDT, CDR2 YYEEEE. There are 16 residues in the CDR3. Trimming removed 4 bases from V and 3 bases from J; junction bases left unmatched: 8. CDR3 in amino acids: CASSPMTGLAGYEQYF. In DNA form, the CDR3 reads TGTGCCAGCAGCCCTATGACGGGACTAGCGGGCTACGAGCAGTACTTC.

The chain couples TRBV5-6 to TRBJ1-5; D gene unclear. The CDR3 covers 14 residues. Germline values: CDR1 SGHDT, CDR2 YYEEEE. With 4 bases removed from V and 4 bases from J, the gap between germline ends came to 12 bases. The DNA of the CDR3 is TGTGCCAGCAGCCGGCGGGCCCTTAATCAGCCCCAGCATTTT. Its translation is CASSRRALNQPQHF.

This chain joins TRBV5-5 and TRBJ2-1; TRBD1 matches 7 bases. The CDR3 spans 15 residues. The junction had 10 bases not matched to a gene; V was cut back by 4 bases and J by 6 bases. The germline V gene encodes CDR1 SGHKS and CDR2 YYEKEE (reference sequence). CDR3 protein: CASSLQGLWGNEQFF. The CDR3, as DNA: TGTGCCAGCAGCCTACAGGGGCTATGGGGCAATGAGCAGTTCTTC.